One sample yielded the 25 T cell receptor beta chains listed below, sequenced in a study of blood T cell repertoires in COVID-19. Measured with immunoSEQ multiplex PCR; TCRdb has only the in-frame clones, and not every one. The data hold 90,000 to 120,000 clones, with more than 70% observed a single time. Sequenced material: peripheral blood. The receptor set was obtained from a man between 65 and 79 years old with acute or convalescent COVID-19.

This chain links TRBV3-1 (or the pseudogene TRBV3-2) with TRBJ1-5, with no clear D. The CDR3 has 13 amino acids. The V and J ends lost 0 bases and 7 bases respectively, with 7 bases between them. Germline CDR1 reads LGHDT; CDR2 reads YNNKEL (reference sequence). The CDR3 region has the DNA TGTGCCAGCAGCCAAGATCAGGTCCAGCCCCAGCATTTT. Its translation: CASSQDQVQPQHF.

Only one count was recorded for this clone. This chain connects TRBV6-4 to TRBJ1-1; no firm D call. Germline assignment: CDR1 MRHNA and CDR2 SNTAGT. There are 14 residues in the CDR3. Trimming removed 3 bases at V and 1 base at J, with 9 bases between. The CDR3 DNA sequence: TGTGCCAGCAGTGATTACGGGTCGAACACTGAAGCTTTCTTT. Translated: CASSDYGSNTEAFF.

Comment on this clone: The junction shows a germline mismatch at one end, possibly a read error. The chain employs TRBV5-4 and TRBJ2-1, with TRBD2 as a possible D gene (6 bases). The CDR3 is made up of 15 amino acids. CDR1 and CDR2 from the germline V gene are SGHNT and YYREEE (reference sequence). The CDR3 DNA sequence: TGTGCCAGCAGGTTGGGCGGGGTCTCCTACAATGAGCAGTTCTTC. Protein: CASRLGGVSYNEQFF.

CDR3 DNA: TGTGCCAGCAGCTTCTCGGGGGTCTATGGCTACACCTTC. It encodes CASSFSGVYGYTF. The chain uses TRBV7-2 and TRBJ1-2; D might be TRBD1 (5 bases). V lost 3 bases, J lost 4 bases, and 9 bases lay in between. The CDR3 has 13 residues. CDR1 is SGHTA and CDR2 is FQGNSA in the germline V gene.

This chain joins TRBV9 and TRBJ2-7, with 8 positions matching TRBD2. From germline, CDR1 is SGDLS and CDR2 YYNGEE. V was pared by 0 bases and J by 4 bases, with 6 bases of the junction left unmatched. The CDR3 covers 15 residues. CDR3 residues: CASSVGAGGPYEQYF. The CDR3, as DNA: TGTGCCAGCAGCGTAGGGGCGGGGGGCCCGTACGAGCAGTACTTC.

The rearrangement joins TRBV2 to TRBJ1-4; D perhaps matches TRBD1 (5 bases). With 6 bases removed from V and 8 bases from J, the gap between germline ends came to 7 bases. Germline CDR1 is SNHLY and CDR2 is FYNNEI. This CDR3 contains 11 residues. The CDR3 DNA sequence: TGTGCCAGCAGGGGGCCGGAAAAACTGTTTTTT. It yields the protein CASRGPEKLFF. Filled out from reference TRBV2 and TRBJ1-4, the complete variable domain reads EPEVTQTPSHQVTQMGQEVILRCVPISNHLYFYWYRQILGQKVEFLVSFYNNEISEKSEIFDDQFSVERPDGSNFTLKIRSTKLEDSAMYFCASRGPEKLFFGSGTQLSVL.

V is TRBV10-3 and J is TRBJ1-1; 8 positions agree with TRBD1. Losses at the gene ends were 10 bases for V and 3 bases for J; bases not matched to a gene: 7. Germline V gives CDR1 ENHRY, CDR2 SYGVKD. The CDR3 totals 13 residues. The CDR3 DNA reads TGTGCCAGTAAGACAGGGGACGACACTGAAGCTTTCTTT. Its translation is CASKTGDDTEAFF.

V is TRBV11-3 and J is TRBJ2-3; TRBD2 matches at 16 bases. V was clipped by 4 bases and J by 6 bases; unmatched bases: 7. This CDR3 is 17 amino acids long. Germline CDR1 and CDR2: SGHNT and YENEEA. The CDR3 protein is CASSSGTSGGAADTQYF. CDR3 DNA: TGTGCCAGCAGCTCCGGGACTAGCGGGGGGGCAGCGGATACGCAGTATTTT.

The chain links TRBV7-8 to TRBJ2-7; 7 bases line up with TRBD1. Germline trimming cut 3 bases from V and 3 bases from J; bases unmatched to any gene: 5. Germline CDR1 SGHVS, CDR2 FQNEAQ. The CDR3 runs 14 residues. The CDR3 DNA sequence: TGTGCCAGCAGCTTGGGACAGCACGACTACGAGCAGTACTTC. It is translated as CASSLGQHDYEQYF. The full variable domain, in which reference TRBV7-8 and TRBJ2-7 provide the parts outside the CDR3, is GAGVSQSPRYKVAKRGQDVALRCDPISGHVSLFWYQQALGQGPEFLTYFQNEAQLDKSGLPSDRFFAERPEGSVSTLKIQRTQQEDSAVYLCASSLGQHDYEQYFGPGTRLTVT.

The J gene is TRBJ2-2, the V gene TRBV19, with a weak D call TRBD1 (5 bases). In germline, CDR1 is LNHDA, CDR2 SQIVND (reference sequence). V was shortened by 7 bases and J by 2 bases, with 11 bases between the two germline ends. The CDR3 runs 14 residues. CDR3 protein: CASMRQGNTGELFF. The CDR3 DNA reads TGTGCCAGTATGAGGCAGGGCAACACCGGGGAGCTGTTTTTT.

The chain uses TRBV6-2 or TRBV6-3 and TRBJ2-7; 7 nucleotides match TRBD2. Trimming took 2 bases from V and 6 from J; bases not matched to a gene: 13. Germline V gene data show CDR1 as MNHEY and CDR2 as SVGEGT. The CDR3 covers 16 residues. This CDR3 is CASSYPRSGAPSEQYF. The CDR3 coding sequence is TGTGCCAGCAGTTACCCCCGGAGCGGGGCTCCTTCCGAGCAGTACTTC.

In regard to this clone: Within the sample, other DNA sequences also encode this same CDR3. The chain carries TRBV6-5 and TRBJ2-7; 8 nucleotides align to TRBD1. V lost 6 bases and J lost 3; bases outside the gene matches: 1. The CDR3 consists of 12 residues. From germline, CDR1 is MNHEY and CDR2 SVGAGI. CDR3 nucleotides: TGTGCCAGCAGCAGGGGGCACTACGAGCAGTACTTC. Translating gives CASSRGHYEQYF.

The V and J genes are TRBV6-5 and TRBJ1-5; unclear D gene. Deletions cut 7 bases from V and 2 bases from J, with 15 bases between. The CDR3 has 15 residues. Per the germline V gene, CDR1 is MNHEY and CDR2 is SVGAGI. The chain's CDR3 is CASMGVGRGNQPQHF. The CDR3 bases are TGTGCCAGCATGGGAGTCGGGCGAGGCAATCAGCCCCAGCATTTT.

The chain uses TRBV2 and TRBJ1-5, with 8 positions matching TRBD1. This CDR3 region has 15 residues. Unmatched junction bases numbered 4, after V lost 5 bases and J lost 1 base. Germline assignment: CDR1 SNHLY and CDR2 FYNNEI. CDR3 protein: CASSRDRMSNQPQHF. The CDR3, as DNA: TGTGCCAGCAGTCGGGACAGGATGAGCAATCAGCCCCAGCATTTT.

This chain uses TRBV5-1 with TRBJ1-6, with TRBD1 identical over 9 bases. The CDR3 is 16 residues long. V was clipped by 1 base and J by 10 bases; unmatched bases: 9. Germline-derived CDR1 and CDR2 are SGHRS and YFSETQ. The CDR3 DNA is TGCGCCAGCAGCTTGAACCCGGGACAGGGAAGCTCACCCCTCCACTTT. This sequence encodes CASSLNPGQGSSPLHF. The full variable domain, in which reference TRBV5-1 and TRBJ1-6 provide the parts outside the CDR3, is KAGVTQTPRYLIKTRGQQVTLSCSPISGHRSVSWYQQTPGQGLQFLFEYFSETQRNKGNFPGRFSGRQFSNSRSEMNVSTLELGDSALYLCASSLNPGQGSSPLHFGNGTRLTVT.

The CDR3 sequence: CASSLASLLGSQPQHF. The CDR3 DNA is TGTGCCAGCAGTTTAGCATCCTTGCTGGGTAGCCAGCCCCAGCATTTT. The V call is TRBV27, the J call TRBJ1-5; D is ambiguous. The CDR3 is 16 amino acids. V lost 2 bases and J lost 7, with 18 bases in between. Germline CDR1 reads MNHEY; CDR2 reads SMNVEV (reference sequence).

The DNA of the CDR3 is TGTGCCAGCAGCAGGGGACAGGGGGCTAACTACGAGCAGTACTTC. Protein: CASSRGQGANYEQYF. The chain employs TRBV11-2 and TRBJ2-7; 12 bases map to TRBD1. The CDR3 is 15 residues long. V trimming: 5 bases; J trimming: 3 bases; junction bases outside the gene matches: 5. The germline gives CDR1 SGHAT, CDR2 FQNNGV.

The chain combines TRBV6-5 with TRBJ1-1; D is perhaps TRBD1 (6 bases). The CDR3 extends over 14 amino acids. Per the germline V gene, CDR1 is MNHEY and CDR2 is SVGAGI. Trimming removed 4 bases from V and 3 bases from J, with 12 bases in between. Here the CDR3 DNA reads TGTGCCAGCAGTTCTCGGACAGCGGACACTGAAGCTTTCTTT. Amino acids: CASSSRTADTEAFF.

The genes are TRBV6-5 and TRBJ1-6; D possibly corresponds to TRBD1 (5 bases). Germline CDR1 MNHEY, CDR2 SVGAGI. CDR3 size: 14 residues. The V and J ends lost 8 bases and 7 bases respectively, with 15 bases between them. The CDR3 here is CASSPSGENSPLHF. The CDR3 DNA reads TGTGCCAGCTCCCCATCGGGGGAAAATTCACCCCTCCACTTT.

The rearrangement links TRBV11-2 to TRBJ2-1, with TRBD1 identical over 7 bases. The ends lost 4 bases at V and 0 bases at J; junction bases unmatched: 9. This CDR3 is 17 amino acids long. Germline loops: CDR1 SGHAT, CDR2 FQNNGV. CDR3 region: CASSSRPGQTSYNEQFF. DNA of the CDR3: TGTGCCAGCAGCTCGCGGCCGGGACAGACCTCCTACAATGAGCAGTTCTTC.

The J gene is TRBJ1-2, the V gene TRBV6-6, with 8 bases that match TRBD1. The CDR3 length is 13 residues. After removal of 5 bases from V and 8 bases from J, the junction contained 7 bases not matched to a gene. Germline loops: CDR1 MNHNY, CDR2 SVGAGI (reference sequence). This chain's CDR3 is CASSLDRARGYTF. The CDR3 nucleotides are TGTGCCAGCAGTCTGGACAGGGCCCGAGGCTACACCTTC.

V and J are TRBV7-3 and TRBJ2-3; no clear D gene. The germline V gene encodes CDR1 SGHTA and CDR2 FQGTGA. The V end lost 5 bases, the J end lost 4 bases, and 13 bases lay between the germline ends. CDR3 size: 14 residues. As DNA, the CDR3 is TGTGCCAGCAGCCCTGACTCTGGCGCAGATACGCAGTATTTT. Its translation is CASSPDSGADTQYF.

This clone was observed a single time. The chain employs TRBV7-9 and TRBJ1-1; possible D gene TRBD1, 6 bases. Trimming removed 1 base at V and 6 bases at J, with 12 bases between. From germline, CDR1 is SEHNR and CDR2 FQNEAQ (reference sequence). The CDR3 has 14 amino acids. The CDR3 region is CASSLDDRYSEAFF. The CDR3 region has the DNA TGTGCCAGCAGCTTAGACGACAGGTATTCTGAAGCTTTCTTT.

The rearrangement links TRBV19 to TRBJ1-4, with 9 positions matching TRBD1. Per germline, CDR1 LNHDA and CDR2 SQIVND (reference sequence). CDR3 length equals 17 residues. V lost 5 bases and J lost 3; bases outside the gene matches: 10. CDR3 DNA sequence: TGTGCCAGTAGTTCCGGACAGGGGTTTGGAGCTAATGAAAAACTGTTTTTT. This translates into CASSSGQGFGANEKLFF. Using reference TRBV19 and TRBJ1-4 for the parts outside the CDR3, the full variable domain is DGGITQSPKYLFRKEGQNVTLSCEQNLNHDAMYWYRQDPGQGLRLIYYSQIVNDFQKGDIAEGYSVSREKKESFPLTVTSAQKNPTAFYLCASSSGQGFGANEKLFFGSGTQLSVL.

The chain employs TRBV6-5 and TRBJ2-7; possibly TRBD2 for D (6 bases). Germline assignment: CDR1 MNHEY and CDR2 SVGAGI. The CDR3 totals 13 residues. Trimming removed 4 bases from V and 1 base from J, with 8 bases in between. As DNA, the CDR3 is TGTGCCAGCAGTTGGGGGGATTCCTACGAGCAGTACTTC. Protein product: CASSWGDSYEQYF.